A selection of T cell receptor beta chains follows, all from one sample in a study of PD-1 and CTLA-4 blockade in melanoma. Sequencing used immunoSEQ multiplex PCR; TCRdb keeps in-frame clones, though not all of them. This table has 34,000 or so clones, about nine tenths appearing once. The sample consisted of CD8+ T cells from peripheral blood, taken from a patient given anti-PD-1 treatment. Source of these receptors: a human donor with melanoma. The CDR3 runs from the conserved cysteine through the conserved F or W. The D gene is left open where the match is weak. Expanded clones are given a class, and other clones once, few, many or no size at all.

abundance,j_gene,d_gene,v_gene,CDR3nt,CDR3aa
.,TRBJ2-7,.,TRBV6-5,TGTGCCAGCAGTTCCAGGGAGACCTACGAGCAGTACTTC,CASSSRETYEQYF
.,TRBJ1-5,.,TRBV28,TGTGCCAGCAGTTTAGGTCCCCAGGGGAGCAATCAGCCCCAGCATTTT,CASSLGPQGSNQPQHF
.,TRBJ2-1,.,TRBV7-7,TGTGCCAGCAGCTTAAGGGACGGATACAATGAGCAGTTCTTC,CASSLRDGYNEQFF
.,TRBJ1-6,.,TRBV19,TGTGCCAGTACTAGGAATACCCTACCTGGTGGGGTTAATTCACCCCTCCACTTT,CASTRNTLPGGVNSPLHF
.,TRBJ2-2,.,TRBV15,TGTGCCACGAAACTCAACAGGGCGAACACCGGGGAGCTGTTTTTT,CATKLNRANTGELFF
.,TRBJ1-1,.,TRBV7-2,TGTGCCAGCAGCTTAGGCCCTACAGAAGCTTTCTTT,CASSLGPTEAFF
once,TRBJ2-7,.,TRBV1,TGCACCAGCAGCCAAGACTCAATATTAAGGACAGGCTCCTACGAGCAGTACTTC,CTSSQDSILRTGSYEQYF
.,TRBJ1-2,.,TRBV5-4,TGTGCCAGCACCACGAGCGGGGGGGCAAGAGGCTACACCTTC,CASTTSGGARGYTF
once,TRBJ2-7,TRBD1,TRBV27,TGTGCCAGCAGTCTCTCAGGCCCGGGACAGGAGCAGTACTTC,CASSLSGPGQEQYF
.,TRBJ2-1,.,TRBV27,TGTGCCAGCAGTTTATCACCCCAGAACAATGAGCAGTTCTTC,CASSLSPQNNEQFF
.,TRBJ1-5,TRBD1,TRBV27,TGTGCCAGCAGTCCCAGGGACAGGCAAAATCAGCCCCAGCATTTT,CASSPRDRQNQPQHF
few,TRBJ2-7,.,TRBV5-6,TGTGCCAGCAGCTTGCTGGGGGCGCGCGAGCAGTACTTC,CASSLLGAREQYF
once,TRBJ1-3,TRBD1,TRBV27,TGTGCCACCAACTTCCGACAGGGGGCATATGGAAACACCATATATTTT,CATNFRQGAYGNTIYF
.,TRBJ2-7,.,TRBV2,TGTGCCAGCCGGGGGACAACTAGCTACGAGCAGTACTTC,CASRGTTSYEQYF
.,TRBJ2-2,TRBD1,TRBV9,TGTGCCAGCAGCGTTGGACAGGGGACTTACACCGGGGAGCTGTTTTTT,CASSVGQGTYTGELFF
.,TRBJ2-7,TRBD2,TRBV13,TGTGCCAGCAGCTTAGTCGGGGAGGGATCTGACGAGCAGTACTTC,CASSLVGEGSDEQYF
.,TRBJ2-3,.,TRBV13,TGTGCCAGCAGCCAAGGGTGGCTCCTGGATACGCAGTATTTT,CASSQGWLLDTQYF
few,TRBJ1-2,.,TRBV6-6,TGTGCCAGCAGTTATGGATCACCCTATGGCTACACCTTC,CASSYGSPYGYTF
.,TRBJ2-7,.,TRBV6-2/TRBV6-3,TGTGCCAGCAGTTACAACTACGAGCAGTACTTC,CASSYNYEQYF
.,TRBJ2-7,.,TRBV11-2,TGTGCCAGCAGCTCCTCTGACAGTTACGAGCAGTACTTC,CASSSSDSYEQYF
.,TRBJ2-7,TRBD2,TRBV6-5,TGTGCCAGCAGTTTTAGCGGGGGGAGCTACGAGCAGTACTTC,CASSFSGGSYEQYF
few,TRBJ1-1,TRBD1,TRBV28,TGTGCCAGCAGTTGGACAGGGGGAGGCACTGAAGCTTTCTTT,CASSWTGGGTEAFF
once,TRBJ1-5,.,TRBV27,TGTGCCAGCAGGGCGGGGCAGGGATCCTATCAGCCCCAGCATTTT,CASRAGQGSYQPQHF
.,TRBJ2-7,TRBD2,TRBV13,TGTGCCAGCAGGACGGGACTAGCGGGGCTCGAGCAGTACTTC,CASRTGLAGLEQYF
.,TRBJ2-5,TRBD2,TRBV3-1/TRBV3-2,TGTGCCAGCAGCCCTGGACTAGCGGGGGACCCAAACCAAGAGACCCAGTACTTC,CASSPGLAGDPNQETQYF
.,TRBJ1-5,.,TRBV24-1,TGTGCCACTACCGGCGGGGGTCAGCCCCAGCATTTT,CATTGGGQPQHF
.,TRBJ2-1,TRBD1,TRBV27,TGTGCCAGCAGTTTAGGACAGGGAAACAATGAGCAGTTCTTC,CASSLGQGNNEQFF
.,TRBJ1-2,.,TRBV7-9,TGTGCCAGCAGCCCAGAGGGCGTCACAGGGATGGGTTCCTACACCTTC,CASSPEGVTGMGSYTF
.,TRBJ1-3,.,TRBV11-1,TGTGCCAGCAGCCCGCCCGGACGGCCCATATATTTT,CASSPPGRPIYF
.,TRBJ2-1,.,TRBV9,TGTGCCAGCAGCGTAGGGGTCTACAATGAGCAGTTCTTC,CASSVGVYNEQFF
.,TRBJ2-3,TRBD2,TRBV6-2/TRBV6-3,TGTGCCAGCAGTTACTCCCGGGCGGGGGGGCCGACAGATACGCAGTATTTT,CASSYSRAGGPTDTQYF
.,TRBJ2-5,TRBD1,TRBV10-3,TGTGCCATCAGTGAGTCGTTTGCTTACAGGGGACCCTACCAAGAGACCCAGTACTTC,CAISESFAYRGPYQETQYF
.,TRBJ2-7,.,TRBV28,TGTGCCAGCAGCCCCCTTGCAGTAGGCTACGAGCAGTACTTC,CASSPLAVGYEQYF
.,TRBJ1-4,.,TRBV7-2,TGTGCCAGCAGCCGGCGTATAAATGAAAAACTGTTTTTT,CASSRRINEKLFF
.,TRBJ2-1,.,TRBV6-5,TGTGCCACCCCCAGCCGGGGTGAGCAGTTCTTC,CATPSRGEQFF
.,TRBJ2-1,.,TRBV11-3,TGTGCCAGCAGCTCCGGGCCTCAAAATGAGCAGTTCTTC,CASSSGPQNEQFF
.,TRBJ1-2,.,TRBV27,TGTGCCAGCAGCGACGGGACACAATATGGCTACACCTTC,CASSDGTQYGYTF
.,TRBJ1-2,.,TRBV3-1/TRBV3-2,TGTGCCAGCAGCCCCTCCCCCGGGGCCGGCTACACCTTC,CASSPSPGAGYTF
.,TRBJ1-2,.,TRBV30,TGTGCCTGGTTGGGGCCATTTAAAAACTATGGCTACACCTTC,CAWLGPFKNYGYTF
.,TRBJ2-7,.,TRBV5-1,TGCGCCAGCAGCCTGGGGCAGGCTTCCTACGAGCAGTACTTC,CASSLGQASYEQYF
.,TRBJ2-7,TRBD1,TRBV5-4,TGTGCCAGCAGCTGGGACAGCACCTACGAGCAGTACTTC,CASSWDSTYEQYF
.,TRBJ2-7,.,TRBV6-5,TGTGCCAGCAGTTACTCGTGGGGCCCCTACGAGCAGTACTTC,CASSYSWGPYEQYF
.,TRBJ2-2,TRBD2,TRBV5-3,TGTGCCAGAAGCTCCCCGGGACTAGCGAACACCGGGGAGCTGTTTTTT,CARSSPGLANTGELFF